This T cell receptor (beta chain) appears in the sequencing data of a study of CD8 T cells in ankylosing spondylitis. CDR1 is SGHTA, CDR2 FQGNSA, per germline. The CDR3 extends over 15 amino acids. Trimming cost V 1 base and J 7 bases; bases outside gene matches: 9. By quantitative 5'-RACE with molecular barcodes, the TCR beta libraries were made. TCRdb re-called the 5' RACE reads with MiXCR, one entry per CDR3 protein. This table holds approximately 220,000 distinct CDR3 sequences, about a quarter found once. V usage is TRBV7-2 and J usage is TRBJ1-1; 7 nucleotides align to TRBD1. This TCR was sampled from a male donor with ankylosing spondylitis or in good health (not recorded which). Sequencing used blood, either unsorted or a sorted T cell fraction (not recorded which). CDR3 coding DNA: TGTGCCAGCAGCTTAGTCGGGATTGCAGGGGGTGAAGCTTTCTTT. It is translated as CASSLVGIAGGEAFF.